These T cell receptor beta chains were read from a single sample in a study of cytomegalovirus exposure and HLA in healthy donors. Measured with immunoSEQ multiplex PCR; TCRdb has only the in-frame clones, and not every one. The profile shows about 150,000 clones, roughly 80% of them singletons. Sequenced input: PBMCs. Source of these receptors: a man aged 18 to 29 in good health and CMV-seronegative. Each CDR3 is given with its conserved first and last residue. The D gene is left open where the match is weak. Only some rows state a clone size, as once, few, many or a class for expanded clones.

v_gene: TRBV5-1; d_gene: TRBD2; j_gene: TRBJ2-2; abundance: NA; CDR3aa: CASRQSGGAGELFF; CDR3nt: TGCGCCAGCAGGCAGTCGGGAGGGGCCGGGGAGCTGTTTTTT
v_gene: TRBV7-2; d_gene: NA; j_gene: TRBJ2-2; abundance: few; CDR3aa: CASSPRQYTGELFF; CDR3nt: TGTGCCAGCAGCCCGCGACAGTACACCGGGGAGCTGTTTTTT
v_gene: TRBV27; d_gene: TRBD1; j_gene: TRBJ2-7; abundance: few; CDR3aa: CASSLWTGSYEQYF; CDR3nt: TGTGCCAGCAGTTTATGGACAGGGAGCTACGAGCAGTACTTC
v_gene: TRBV9; d_gene: TRBD1; j_gene: TRBJ2-4; abundance: NA; CDR3aa: CASSAQGADIQYF; CDR3nt: TGTGCCAGCAGTGCCCAGGGGGCCGACATTCAGTACTTC
v_gene: TRBV27; d_gene: NA; j_gene: TRBJ1-2; abundance: NA; CDR3aa: CASSFPGGYGYTF; CDR3nt: TGTGCCAGCAGTTTTCCGGGAGGCTATGGCTACACCTTC
v_gene: TRBV6-4; d_gene: TRBD2; j_gene: TRBJ2-1; abundance: once; CDR3aa: CASSDATSGDYNEQFF; CDR3nt: TGTGCCAGCAGTGACGCTACTAGCGGGGACTACAATGAGCAGTTCTTC
v_gene: TRBV27; d_gene: NA; j_gene: TRBJ2-2; abundance: few; CDR3aa: CASGATGFPGELFF; CDR3nt: TGTGCCAGCGGAGCCACAGGGTTCCCCGGGGAGCTGTTTTTT
v_gene: TRBV7-2; d_gene: NA; j_gene: TRBJ1-2; abundance: NA; CDR3aa: CASSQGVLYGYTF; CDR3nt: TGTGCCAGCAGCCAGGGTGTACTTTATGGCTACACCTTC
v_gene: TRBV10-3; d_gene: NA; j_gene: TRBJ2-7; abundance: NA; CDR3aa: CATGLHYEQYF; CDR3nt: TGTGCCACCGGACTACACTACGAGCAGTACTTC
v_gene: TRBV7-9; d_gene: NA; j_gene: TRBJ1-1; abundance: NA; CDR3aa: CASSLGGINTEAFF; CDR3nt: TGTGCCAGCAGCTTGGGGGGGATCAACACTGAAGCTTTCTTT
v_gene: TRBV27; d_gene: TRBD1; j_gene: TRBJ1-2; abundance: NA; CDR3aa: CASRLGPGTEYYGYTF; CDR3nt: TGTGCCAGCAGGTTAGGTCCCGGGACAGAGTACTATGGCTACACCTTC
v_gene: TRBV7-2; d_gene: NA; j_gene: TRBJ2-1; abundance: many; CDR3aa: CASSLFSGEQFF; CDR3nt: TGTGCCAGCAGCCTATTCTCAGGTGAGCAGTTCTTC
v_gene: TRBV19; d_gene: NA; j_gene: TRBJ2-2; abundance: NA; CDR3aa: CASSIRDTGELFF; CDR3nt: TGTGCCAGTAGTATCAGGGACACCGGGGAGCTGTTTTTT
v_gene: TRBV30; d_gene: NA; j_gene: TRBJ2-5; abundance: few; CDR3aa: CAWRVRGETQYF; CDR3nt: TGTGCCTGGAGGGTTAGGGGAGAGACCCAGTACTTC
v_gene: TRBV5-1; d_gene: TRBD1; j_gene: TRBJ1-2; abundance: NA; CDR3aa: CASSLDPTGNYGYTF; CDR3nt: TGCGCCAGCAGCCTCGACCCGACAGGGAACTATGGCTACACCTTC
v_gene: TRBV7-2; d_gene: NA; j_gene: TRBJ2-5; abundance: NA; CDR3aa: CASSYSLLETQYF; CDR3nt: TGTGCCAGCAGCTACTCCCTACTGGAGACCCAGTACTTC
v_gene: TRBV2; d_gene: NA; j_gene: TRBJ2-1; abundance: NA; CDR3aa: CASSYYNEQFF; CDR3nt: TGTGCCAGCTCGTATTACAATGAGCAGTTCTTC
v_gene: TRBV7-2; d_gene: NA; j_gene: TRBJ1-1; abundance: NA; CDR3aa: CASSGSRTVTEAFF; CDR3nt: TGTGCCAGCAGCGGGTCGCGGACAGTAACGGAAGCTTTCTTT